This T cell receptor beta chain came from a study of cytomegalovirus exposure and HLA in healthy donors. This PCR relied on a set of 60 Vbeta primers and 13 Jbeta primers. The method was immunoSEQ multiplex PCR; TCRdb's version includes in-frame clones alone and lacks a portion of them. Of 150,000 or so clones detected, roughly 80% appear once; the ten largest clones hold more than 0.85%. CDR3 length equals 15 residues. Trimming took off 4 bases at V and 2 bases at J, with 12 bases between the two ends. CDR1 SGHRS and CDR2 YFSETQ come from the germline V gene. On this clone itself: The antigen is not known.

Study findings and constraints: In a later analysis, compared with equally common non-associated chains, HLA-associated beta chains were more expanded. A later analysis linked a missense variant in DCLRE1C to the trimming of TCR beta V and J genes. TCR beta sequences reportedly predicted the HLA-A and HLA-B alleles of most subjects accurately.

V is TRBV5-1 and J is TRBJ2-2, with D maybe TRBD2 (5 bases). This TCR derives from a man aged 30 to 39 in good health and CMV-seronegative. The sample taken for sequencing was PBMCs. Written as DNA, the CDR3 is TGCGCCAGCAGCGAAGAGGGCCCTAACACCGGGGAGCTGTTTTTT. Amino acids: CASSEEGPNTGELFF.